The 25 T cell receptor beta chains reported below all come from one sample, sequenced in a study of T cell responses to AZD1222 COVID-19 vaccine (dated by TCRdb to the early 2020s). The sample's time point label, in plain terms: baseline before first vaccination. The sample's treatment or condition label is to be understood as: meningococcal conjugate vaccine given as trial control. Library preparation was by the immunoSEQ multiplex PCR assay. TCRdb re-hosts the immuneACCESS table, in-frame sequences only. Its copies lack some clones; in the studies checked, an unresolved V gene accounts for under half of them, and the cause for the rest is not known. Recorded for this sample are about 110,000 clones; roughly 88% of them occurred a single time. The ten top clones hold roughly 13% of the sample. The starting material was peripheral blood, obtained on day 0 of MenACWY control vaccination. The receptor set was obtained from an adult in good health.

The CDR3 protein is CASRGQHYEQYF. The CDR3 region has the DNA TGTGCCAGCAGAGGACAGCACTACGAGCAGTACTTC. The chain is built from TRBV7-9 and TRBJ2-7; weak D call: TRBD1 (6 bases). In germline, CDR1 is SEHNR, CDR2 FQNEAQ (reference sequence). V was pared by 6 bases and J by 3 bases, with 9 bases between. The CDR3 spans 12 residues.

The count of this clone is one. The V gene is TRBV30, the J gene TRBJ1-6; D not certain. Germline V gene lookup returns CDR1 GTSNPN and CDR2 SVGIG (reference sequence). V lost 4 bases and J lost 0, with 7 bases in between. The CDR3 runs 14 residues. CDR3 coding DNA: TGTGCCTGGACGGTCAGCTCCTATAATTCACCCCTCCACTTT. This gives the protein CAWTVSSYNSPLHF.

The chain uses TRBV7-2 and TRBJ1-3, with D perhaps matching TRBD1 (5 bases). Germline V gene data show CDR1 as SGHTA and CDR2 as FQGNSA. The CDR3 runs 15 residues. The V gene lost 5 bases and the J gene lost 2 bases, with 13 bases spanning the gap. The CDR3 here is CASSLRGAAGNTIYF. CDR3 bases: TGTGCCAGCAGCCTGAGGGGAGCAGCTGGAAACACCATATATTTT.

J is TRBJ2-2 and V is TRBV6-2 or TRBV6-3; D gene uncertain. Trimming shortened V by 2 bases and J by 8 bases, and 6 bases separated the two germline ends. Germline V gene sequence: CDR1 MNHEY, CDR2 SVGEGT. The CDR3 is 12 residues long. The DNA of the CDR3 is TGTGCCAGCAGTTACAAATGGGGGGAGCTGTTTTTT. Protein: CASSYKWGELFF.

Only one count was recorded for this clone. The chain uses TRBV6-1 and TRBJ2-5, with 8 positions matching TRBD2. Gene TRBJ2-7 matches the end of the DNA better, so the J call may be wrong. The CDR3 extends over 16 amino acids. The V gene's germline CDR1 is MNHNS and CDR2 SASEGT. The CDR3 nucleotides read TGTGCCAGCAGTGTTAGCGGGGTCAGGAGCTCCTACGAGCAGTACTTC. Translated: CASSVSGVRSSYEQYF.

The rearrangement uses TRBV2 and TRBJ2-7; D might be TRBD1 (5 bases). The germline V gene has CDR1 SNHLY and CDR2 FYNNEI. This CDR3 has 14 residues. Trimming took off 3 bases at V and 4 bases at J, with 13 bases between the two ends. CDR3 residues: CASSDKTATYEQYF. The CDR3 DNA reads TGTGCCAGCAGTGATAAGACAGCAACTTACGAGCAGTACTTC.

This clone is a singleton in its sample. The rearrangement joins TRBV4-2 to TRBJ1-1; D ambiguous. Trimming pared 2 bases from V and 2 bases from J, leaving 3 bases between. Per the germline V gene, CDR1 is LGHNA and CDR2 is YNFKEQ. The CDR3 spans 12 residues. The CDR3 here is CASSQINTEAFF. The CDR3 DNA reads TGTGCCAGCAGCCAAATAAACACTGAAGCTTTCTTT.

Points on this clone: An end of the junction differs from the germline gene, which may be a read error. The DNA for the CDR3 is TGTGCCAGCAACTTAGGGGTTGAGGATTCTCACACCGGGGAGCTGTTTTTT. Amino acid sequence: CASNLGVEDSHTGELFF. The chain has TRBV7-6 and TRBJ2-2; D may be TRBD1 (5 bases). The CDR3 contains 17 residues. Germline lookup yields CDR1 SGHVS and CDR2 FNYEAQ.

The chain is built from TRBV9 and TRBJ1-4; no clear D gene. CDR1 and CDR2 from the germline V gene are SGDLS and YYNGEE. The germline V and J ends were trimmed by 1 base and 3 bases, with 4 bases remaining between them. The length of the CDR3 is 13 residues. CDR3 region: CASSVMPNEKLFF. The CDR3 nucleotides read TGTGCCAGCAGCGTAATGCCTAATGAAAAACTGTTTTTT.

The chain has TRBV28 and TRBJ2-5; 12 bases agree with TRBD2. This CDR3 has 17 residues. CDR1 MDHEN and CDR2 SYDVKM come from the germline V gene. With 4 bases clipped from V and 4 bases from J, the junction kept 10 bases outside the gene matches. The CDR3 nucleotides are TGTGCCAGCAGTTCCCCAAAACCACTAGCGGGAGGAGAGACCCAGTACTTC. Encoded protein: CASSSPKPLAGGETQYF. Together with reference TRBV28 and TRBJ2-5, the CDR3 gives the full variable domain: DVKVTQSSRYLVKRTGEKVFLECVQDMDHENMFWYRQDPGLGLRLIYFSYDVKMKEKGDIPEGYSVSREKKERFSLILESASTNQTSMYLCASSSPKPLAGGETQYFGPGTRLLVL.

This clone was picked up a small number of times. The chain employs TRBV6-5 and TRBJ1-6, with D possibly being TRBD1 (6 bases). The V end lost 7 bases, the J end lost 7 bases, and 11 bases lay between the germline ends. The CDR3 spans 13 residues. Germline values: CDR1 MNHEY, CDR2 SVGAGI. Written as DNA, the CDR3 is TGTGCCAGCACCAGGACAGTAAATTCACCCCTCCACTTT. Its protein is CASTRTVNSPLHF.

The chain employs TRBV4-2 and TRBJ1-5; D possibly corresponds to TRBD1 (5 bases). This CDR3 has 14 residues. Trimming removed 0 bases at V and 5 bases at J, with 8 bases between. The V gene's germline CDR1 is LGHNA and CDR2 YNFKEQ. This CDR3 is CASSQDGTDQPQHF. The CDR3 coding sequence is TGTGCCAGCAGCCAAGACGGGACTGATCAGCCCCAGCATTTT.

The chain employs TRBV19 and TRBJ2-3; perhaps TRBD2 as D (6 bases). The CDR3 is 13 residues long. The ends were cut back, 8 bases at V and 7 bases at J, with 16 bases in the middle. Germline CDR1 LNHDA, CDR2 SQIVND (reference sequence). In nucleotides, the CDR3 is TGTGCCAGTGGGGACTTTCTTGGCCATACGCAGTATTTT. It yields the protein CASGDFLGHTQYF.

The rearrangement uses TRBV29-1 and TRBJ2-1; 7 bases agree with TRBD1. CDR1 and CDR2 from the germline V gene are SQVTM and ANQGSEA. Trimming at V came to 4 bases and at J to 4 bases, leaving 7 bases not matched to a gene. The CDR3 length is 14 residues. This CDR3 is CSVAGTADYNEQFF. CDR3 DNA: TGCAGCGTTGCCGGGACAGCGGATTACAATGAGCAGTTCTTC.

The chain combines TRBV28 with TRBJ2-1, with 9 nucleotides matching TRBD2. With V trimmed by 5 bases and J by 8 bases, 4 bases remained unmatched. The CDR3 extends over 13 amino acids. CDR1 is MDHEN, CDR2 SYDVKM, per germline. The CDR3 DNA is TGTGCCAGCAGTCCCAGACTAGCGGATGAGCAGTTCTTC. Residues: CASSPRLADEQFF.

V gene TRBV11-3 combines with J gene TRBJ2-5; possible D gene TRBD1, 6 bases. The CDR3 loop spans 15 amino acids. Germline V lookup: CDR1 SGHNT, CDR2 YENEEA. V lost 5 bases and J lost 5, with 18 bases in between. Here the CDR3 reads CASSTRGGSEETQYF. The CDR3 DNA sequence: TGTGCCAGCAGCACCCGAGGGGGTAGCGAGGAGACCCAGTACTTC. The variable domain in full, with the rest retrieved from reference TRBV11-3 and TRBJ2-5, is EAGVVQSPRYKIIEKKQPVAFWCNPISGHNTLYWYLQNLGQGPELLIRYENEEAVDDSQLPKDRFSAERLKGVDSTLKIQPAELGDSAVYLCASSTRGGSEETQYFGPGTRLLVL.

This clone was observed a few times. The chain links TRBV5-4 to TRBJ2-2, with 8 bases matching TRBD1. This CDR3 spans 17 amino acids. The V and J ends lost 0 bases and 6 bases, in that order; junction bases with no gene match: 10. Germline V gene data show CDR1 as SGHNT and CDR2 as YYREEE (reference sequence). Written as DNA, the CDR3 is TGTGCCAGCAGCTTGGCATTCGGGCAGGGGGCCGCCGGGGAGCTGTTTTTT. It translates to CASSLAFGQGAAGELFF.

The CDR3 sequence: CASSQLAGVGNEQFF. CDR3 nucleotide sequence: TGTGCCAGCAGCCAACTAGCGGGAGTGGGCAATGAGCAGTTCTTC. The chain employs TRBV3-1 (or the pseudogene TRBV3-2) and TRBJ2-1, with 10 bases identical to TRBD2. The CDR3 runs 15 residues. V was pared by 2 bases and J by 6 bases, with 4 bases of the junction left unmatched. Germline CDR1 LGHDT, CDR2 YNNKEL (reference sequence).

The chain carries TRBV2 and TRBJ1-1, with D unclear. The CDR3 runs 11 residues. Trimming stripped 8 bases from V and 10 bases from J, with 14 bases between. Per the germline V gene, CDR1 is SNHLY and CDR2 is FYNNEI. CDR3 sequence (DNA): TGTGCCAGCGGTGGAGGCTTTAGAGCTTTCTTT. Translation gives CASGGGFRAFF.

The chain recombines TRBV7-2 with TRBJ2-3, with D perhaps assigned TRBD1 or TRBD2 (5 bases each). Trimming shortened V by 1 base and J by 0 bases, and 8 bases separated the two germline ends. Germline V gene data show CDR1 as SGHTA and CDR2 as FQGNSA. The CDR3 runs 15 residues. CDR3 amino acids: CASSLVGVSTDTQYF. The CDR3 DNA is TGTGCCAGCAGCTTAGTGGGGGTCAGCACAGATACGCAGTATTTT. Full variable domain (missing parts from reference TRBV7-2 and TRBJ2-3): GAGVSQSPSNKVTEKGKDVELRCDPISGHTALYWYRQSLGQGLEFLIYFQGNSAPDKSGLPSDRFSAERTGGSVSTLTIQRTQQEDSAVYLCASSLVGVSTDTQYFGPGTRLTVL.

The rearrangement uses TRBV3-1 (or the pseudogene TRBV3-2) and TRBJ2-1; D is unclear. V was cut by 1 base and J by 10 bases, with 8 bases left in between. CDR3 length: 12 amino acids. Germline V gene lookup returns CDR1 LGHDT and CDR2 YNNKEL (reference sequence). The CDR3 DNA reads as TGTGCCAGCAGCCAAGTCCAAGGCGAGCAGTTCTTC. Translated, it gives CASSQVQGEQFF.

V usage is TRBV11-2 and J usage is TRBJ1-2; TRBD1 aligns across 10 bases. The V gene's germline CDR1 is SGHAT and CDR2 FQNNGV. The CDR3 has 14 amino acids. The V and J ends lost 5 bases and 8 bases, in that order; junction bases with no gene match: 8. The CDR3 reads CASSPDRGLRGYTF. The CDR3 region has the DNA TGTGCCAGCAGCCCCGACAGGGGGCTGAGGGGCTACACCTTC.

This CDR3 reads CSAGDARTEAFF. The CDR3 bases are TGCAGCGCCGGGGACGCGCGCACTGAAGCTTTCTTT. V is TRBV29-1 and J is TRBJ1-1; TRBD1 might be the D (5 bases). Per germline, CDR1 SQVTM and CDR2 ANQGSEA. V dropped 7 bases and J dropped 4 bases, with 13 bases sitting between them. The CDR3 is made up of 12 amino acids.

This chain connects TRBV4-1 to TRBJ2-7; D is ambiguous. The V end was cut by 0 bases, the J end by 0 bases, with 3 bases between. The germline gives CDR1 MGHRA, CDR2 YSYEKL. This CDR3 spans 13 amino acids. DNA of the CDR3: TGCGCCAGCAGCCAAGACATCTCCTACGAGCAGTACTTC. Translation gives CASSQDISYEQYF.

CDR3 sequence reads: CASSLTGIGNQPQHF. Here the CDR3 DNA reads TGTGCCAGCAGTTTAACAGGGATCGGGAATCAGCCCCAGCATTTT. This rearrangement joins TRBV6-5 to TRBJ1-5, with D possibly being TRBD1 (6 bases). Germline CDR1 is MNHEY and CDR2 is SVGAGI. The CDR3 totals 15 residues. The V end was cut by 4 bases, the J end by 4 bases, with 14 bases between.